The present TCR beta chain was sequenced within a study of T cell changes during pregnancy in multiple sclerosis. This clone occurred once. TCRdb keeps only in-frame clones here, not all; method: immunoSEQ multiplex PCR. The table lists about 72,000 clones, 91% of them singletons. V lost 2 bases, J lost 4 bases, and 7 bases stayed unmatched. Germline CDR1 is SGHTA and CDR2 is FQGTGA. This CDR3 is 16 amino acids long. The input for sequencing was peripheral blood, taken in the second trimester of pregnancy. The chain couples TRBV7-3 to TRBJ2-3, with 9 bases that match TRBD2. The receptor comes from a female donor with multiple sclerosis, enrolled in a pregnancy study. This CDR3 is CASSLERIAGADTQYF. CDR3 sequence (DNA): TGTGCCAGCAGCTTAGAGAGAATAGCGGGGGCAGATACGCAGTATTTT.